This is a list of T cell receptor beta chains from one sample in a study of molecular identifiers for immune sequencing clone quantification. TCRdb independently ran MiXCR on the PCR reads; one entry per CDR3 protein. The sample lists 70,000 to 90,000 distinct CDR3 sequences; around 20% were seen once. Sequencing was done on a sample of naive CD8+ T cells from blood, with Jurkat cell RNA spiked in. The receptors were gathered from a human donor in good health. Some libraries in this study had Jurkat cell RNA spiked in. Each CDR3 is given without its conserved first and last residue. Only some rows state a clone size, as once, few, many or a class for expanded clones.

many | TRBJ2-3 | TRBV12-3/TRBV12-4 | ASSAGPLGTDTQY
NA | TRBJ2-7 | TRBV6-2/TRBV6-3 | ASRWTGGGEQY
NA | TRBJ2-6 | TRBV4-1 | ASSQGSAREVTGANVLT
few | TRBJ2-3 | TRBV5-1 | ASSLAGHQLQDTQY
many | TRBJ1-6 | TRBV5-5 | ASSQIGGNSPLH
few | TRBJ2-1 | TRBV4-1 | ASSPGTSGYYEQF
few | TRBJ2-7 | TRBV19 | ASSPRRGTTYEQY
once | TRBJ2-1 | TRBV7-4 | ASSLETSPYNEQF
NA | TRBJ1-5 | TRBV28 | ASSYPYSNQPQH
many | TRBJ2-3 | TRBV29-1 | SVRGTGTTTLTDTQY
few | TRBJ2-7 | TRBV4-2 | ASSQVGDWYYEQY
many | TRBJ2-2 | TRBV6-1 | ASSEVGAWANTGELF
few | TRBJ2-3 | TRBV12-3/TRBV12-4 | ASSLAAGVLDTQY
many | TRBJ2-7 | TRBV7-2 | ASSFSSGSYEQY
NA | TRBJ2-7 | TRBV19 | ASSSPGQRGSYEQY
many | TRBJ2-5 | TRBV4-2 | ASSPNGEQETQY
few | TRBJ2-3 | TRBV29-1 | SVVLVAASTDTQY
few | TRBJ1-4 | TRBV27 | ASRPGQPLRSEKLF
many | TRBJ2-1 | TRBV7-2 | ASSLGRTPYNEQF
NA | TRBJ2-1 | TRBV3-1 | ASSQVWNEQF
few | TRBJ2-1 | TRBV24-1 | ATSDFRRGYNEQF
many | TRBJ2-3 | TRBV6-2/TRBV6-3 | ASSYGFNRETIRTDTQY
NA | TRBJ2-5 | TRBV4-3 | ASNQDWAEVGLMGETQY
many | TRBJ1-2 | TRBV7-9 | ASSSGTGSGYT
NA | TRBJ1-1 | TRBV2 | ASSEHGYTEAF
many | TRBJ1-1 | TRBV11-2 | ASSAHLGAEAF
NA | TRBJ2-1 | TRBV11-2 | ASSLWDEEQF
many | TRBJ2-3 | TRBV7-9 | ASSLVEGPDTQY
many | TRBJ1-5 | TRBV27 | ASIGQAKNQPQH
few | TRBJ1-1 | TRBV7-9 | ASSESTANTEAF
many | TRBJ2-1 | TRBV11-2 | ASSPRRTSGRLNEQF
many | TRBJ1-5 | TRBV6-2/TRBV6-3 | ASSFGQSNQPQH
few | TRBJ2-7 | TRBV3-2 | ASSGAYCDEQY
many | TRBJ2-3 | TRBV19 | ASSMMSTDTQY
many | TRBJ2-3 | TRBV27 | ASSPNRDYFTDTQY
NA | TRBJ2-1 | TRBV28 | ASLPFVADNEQF
NA | TRBJ1-1 | TRBV6-5 | ASSYSGTGGGLTEAF
few | TRBJ2-7 | TRBV5-6 | ASSLGLPAYEQY
many | TRBJ2-2 | TRBV2 | ASSEGMAGENTGELF
NA | TRBJ2-5 | TRBV18 | ASPPPALEGETQY
many | TRBJ1-5 | TRBV13 | ASSLGHTRANQPQH
many | TRBJ2-6 | TRBV12-5 | ASGRPVGASGANVLT
many | TRBJ2-3 | TRBV7-8 | ASSPPGAGPDTDTQY
few | TRBJ2-5 | TRBV6-5 | ASSYWTSGRLETQY
NA | TRBJ2-1 | TRBV5-6 | ASSLAWGGAIYNEQF
many | TRBJ2-3 | TRBV4-3 | ASSQIRGGLADTQY
few | TRBJ2-7 | TRBV7-2 | ASSRLAGGPPEQC
many | TRBJ2-3 | TRBV7-2 | ASSPTRTGRGQQADTQY
NA | TRBJ2-2 | TRBV19 | ASSIDLSGRDPGELF
many | TRBJ2-1 | TRBV7-9 | ASSFGAGGLEQF
NA | TRBJ1-6 | TRBV19 | ASWGETLH
many | TRBJ1-1 | TRBV6-5 | ASSYSTSTEAF
many | TRBJ2-1 | TRBV30 | AWSFGGGALNEQF
NA | TRBJ2-1 | TRBV19 | ASSRDTPFGEQF
NA | TRBJ2-7 | TRBV6-2/TRBV6-3 | ASSYFSTAYEQY